Listed below are T cell receptor beta chains from one sample, sequenced in a study of beta chain features in type 1 diabetes. Only in-frame clones appear in the TCRdb table, and some are missing; sequencing was by immunoSEQ multiplex PCR. The data hold about 150,000 clones, with approximately 12% observed a single time. The sequenced material came from central memory CD4+ T cells from blood. Every receptor here comes from a man between 18 and 29 years old in good health. The CDR3 runs from the conserved cysteine through the conserved F or W. Each record gives: D gene, V gene, clone size, J gene, CDR3 protein, CDR3 DNA. A D gene is named only where the DNA matches it firmly. Expanded clones get a size class; other rows say once, few or many, or leave the size out.

-	TRBV29-1	once	TRBJ2-5	CSVDRAETQYF	TGCAGCGTTGACAGGGCTGAGACCCAGTACTTC
-	TRBV6-5	few	TRBJ2-5	CASKPTQGETQYF	TGTGCCAGCAAGCCGACACAAGGGGAGACCCAGTACTTC
-	TRBV15	few	TRBJ2-5	CATSRRGGAEETQYF	TGTGCCACCAGCAGAAGGGGTGGAGCGGAAGAGACCCAGTACTTC
-	TRBV5-1	few	TRBJ1-1	CASSAQGNTEAFF	TGCGCCAGCAGCGCACAGGGGAACACTGAAGCTTTCTTT
-	TRBV7-9	few	TRBJ2-7	CASGRGNEQYF	TGTGCCAGCGGTAGAGGGAACGAGCAGTACTTC
TRBD1	TRBV7-2	-	TRBJ1-2	CASSLGQGGLYGYTF	TGTGCCAGCAGCTTAGGACAGGGGGGCCTCTATGGCTACACCTTC
-	TRBV10-3	many	TRBJ2-3	CAISQGTDTQYF	TGTGCCATCAGCCAGGGCACAGATACGCAGTATTTT
-	TRBV23-1	few	TRBJ1-5	CASSQEGGNQPQHF	TGCGCCAGCAGTCAGGAGGGTGGCAATCAGCCCCAGCATTTT
-	TRBV11-2	few	TRBJ2-1	CASSLIAGQGNNEQFF	TGTGCCAGCAGCTTAATCGCGGGCCAAGGGAACAATGAGCAGTTCTTC
-	TRBV10-3	many	TRBJ2-4	CAISETELAKNIQYF	TGTGCCATCAGTGAAACAGAACTAGCCAAAAACATTCAGTACTTC
-	TRBV9	-	TRBJ2-2	CASSPQSSATTGELFF	TGTGCCAGCAGCCCTCAATCTAGCGCCACCACCGGGGAGCTGTTTTTT
TRBD2	TRBV29-1	few	TRBJ2-7	CSAMSLSGNAYEQYF	TGCAGCGCCATGTCCCTTAGCGGGAATGCCTACGAGCAGTACTTC
-	TRBV28	few	TRBJ1-2	CASSLRTGRDYGYTF	TGTGCCAGCAGTTTACGTACAGGGAGAGACTATGGCTACACCTTC
-	TRBV7-6	many	TRBJ2-3	CASSLAGAMTDTQYF	TGTGCCAGCAGCTTAGCGGGAGCAATGACAGATACGCAGTATTTT
-	TRBV7-9	-	TRBJ2-5	CASSLAGDQYF	TGTGCCAGCAGCTTAGCAGGGGACCAGTACTTC
-	TRBV29-1	-	TRBJ1-2	CSVEVNSDYTF	TGCAGCGTTGAAGTCAATTCAGACTACACCTTC
TRBD2	TRBV6-5	-	TRBJ2-7	CASSYRERGPYEQYF	TGTGCCAGCAGTTACCGGGAGCGGGGTCCCTACGAGCAGTACTTC
-	TRBV5-1	few	TRBJ2-3	CASRPAPLGGTQYF	TGCGCCAGCAGACCGGCTCCACTAGGCGGTACGCAGTATTTT
TRBD1	TRBV5-1	few	TRBJ2-7	CASSLLGQGPYEQYF	TGCGCCAGCAGCTTGTTGGGACAGGGGCCCTACGAGCAGTACTTC
TRBD1	TRBV7-9	-	TRBJ2-1	CASTPEKAGGKFF	TGTGCCAGCACCCCTGAAAAGGCAGGGGGCAAGTTCTTC
TRBD1	TRBV7-3	few	TRBJ2-1	CASSAGQGSNEQFF	TGTGCCAGCAGCGCAGGACAGGGTTCCAATGAGCAGTTCTTC
TRBD2	TRBV5-1	few	TRBJ2-1	CASSSIAGVPNEQFF	TGCGCCAGCAGCTCAATAGCGGGAGTCCCCAATGAGCAGTTCTTC
-	TRBV5-1	few	TRBJ2-1	CASSLGYLNEQFF	TGCGCCAGCAGCTTGGGTTATCTGAATGAGCAGTTCTTC
TRBD1	TRBV29-1	-	TRBJ1-1	CSVNAGGTEAFF	TGCAGCGTTAATGCAGGGGGCACTGAAGCTTTCTTT
-	TRBV29-1	few	TRBJ1-5	CSVGLGVGNQPQHF	TGCAGCGTTGGGCTAGGGGTCGGCAATCAGCCCCAGCATTTT
-	TRBV28	few	TRBJ1-4	CASSTLVKKLFF	TGTGCCAGCAGCACACTCGTGAAGAAACTGTTTTTT
-	TRBV2	-	TRBJ2-1	CASTEGTLGYNEQFF	TGTGCCAGCACCGAAGGGACTTTGGGGTACAATGAGCAGTTCTTC
TRBD2	TRBV7-2	few	TRBJ2-5	CASSLPGGTQYF	TGTGCCAGCAGCTTACCGGGGGGGACCCAGTACTTC
-	TRBV4-3	-	TRBJ1-2	CASSDTGTPIYGYTF	TGCGCCAGCAGCGATACCGGGACCCCGATCTATGGCTACACCTTC
TRBD2	TRBV7-2	-	TRBJ2-7	CASSPVRASGRRGYEQYF	TGTGCCAGCAGCCCGGTGCGGGCTAGCGGGAGGAGGGGGTACGAGCAGTACTTC
TRBD1	TRBV27	-	TRBJ1-2	CASSSPAQGAYGYTF	TGTGCCAGCAGTTCCCCCGCACAGGGGGCGTATGGCTACACCTTC
-	TRBV29-1	-	TRBJ2-5	CSVEEVQETQYF	TGCAGCGTTGAAGAGGTACAAGAGACCCAGTACTTC
TRBD2	TRBV7-9	few	TRBJ2-5	CASSLGLARQTQYF	TGTGCCAGCAGCCTAGGACTAGCGAGGCAGACCCAGTACTTC
-	TRBV11-2	-	TRBJ2-6	CASSFSGANVLTF	TGTGCCAGCAGCTTTTCTGGGGCCAACGTCCTGACTTTC
-	TRBV27	-	TRBJ2-7	CASSLSNEQYF	TGTGCCAGCAGTTTATCGAACGAGCAGTACTTC
-	TRBV18	few	TRBJ2-3	CASSPPKTNTQYF	TGTGCCAGCTCACCACCGAAAACTAATACGCAGTATTTT
-	TRBV5-4	-	TRBJ1-1	CASSSGRLRNTEAFF	TGTGCCAGCAGCTCCGGGAGGCTGCGGAACACTGAAGCTTTCTTT
TRBD1	TRBV28	-	TRBJ1-1	CASSSPGGRNTEAFF	TGTGCCAGCAGTTCACCAGGGGGCAGGAACACTGAAGCTTTCTTT
TRBD1	TRBV18	few	TRBJ1-4	CASSPTGKTTTNEKLFF	TGTGCCAGCTCACCGACAGGGAAAACTACTACTAATGAAAAACTGTTTTTT
-	TRBV30	few	TRBJ2-7	CAWIPTGRHEQYF	TGTGCCTGGATCCCGACAGGTCGTCACGAGCAGTACTTC
-	TRBV15	few	TRBJ2-4	CATSREQGIQNIQYF	TGTGCCACCAGCAGAGAACAGGGAATCCAAAACATTCAGTACTTC
-	TRBV7-2	-	TRBJ1-1	CASSLVYVAEAFF	TGTGCCAGCAGCTTAGTATACGTGGCTGAAGCTTTCTTT
-	TRBV11-1	-	TRBJ2-1	CASSVQAETHNEQFF	TGTGCCAGTAGTGTGCAAGCAGAGACCCACAATGAGCAGTTCTTC
-	TRBV28	-	TRBJ2-6	CASSLSAGRNGANVLTF	TGTGCCAGCAGTTTATCCGCCGGTAGGAATGGGGCCAACGTCCTGACTTTC
TRBD2	TRBV6-5	few	TRBJ2-1	CASTPSGYNEQFF	TGTGCCAGCACCCCTAGCGGGTACAATGAGCAGTTCTTC
-	TRBV18	-	TRBJ2-5	CASSPGETQYF	TGTGCCAGCTCACCGGGGGAGACCCAGTACTTC
-	TRBV28	-	TRBJ1-1	CASSSAGRNTEAFF	TGTGCCAGCAGTTCGGCCGGGAGGAACACTGAAGCTTTCTTT
-	TRBV9	few	TRBJ1-1	CASSVGGTLNTEAFF	TGTGCCAGCAGCGTAGGAGGGACTTTGAACACTGAAGCTTTCTTT
TRBD2	TRBV9	-	TRBJ2-1	CASSISGGVSQYQFF	TGTGCCAGCAGCATTAGCGGGGGGGTGTCCCAATATCAGTTCTTC
-	TRBV29-1	few	TRBJ2-7	CSVEKTASYEQYF	TGCAGCGTTGAAAAGACAGCATCCTACGAGCAGTACTTC
TRBD1	TRBV7-2	-	TRBJ1-2	CASSVIQGAQGYTF	TGTGCCAGCAGCGTAATACAGGGGGCGCAGGGCTACACCTTC
-	TRBV14	-	TRBJ1-5	CASSQGVRQPQHF	TGTGCCAGCAGCCAAGGTGTACGGCAGCCCCAGCATTTT
-	TRBV28	few	TRBJ1-5	CASSRGNSPGQPQHF	TGTGCCAGCAGCCGAGGGAACTCGCCGGGCCAGCCCCAGCATTTT
TRBD1	TRBV11-1	-	TRBJ1-1	CASTKIQGHEAFF	TGTGCCAGCACTAAGATACAGGGGCATGAAGCTTTCTTT